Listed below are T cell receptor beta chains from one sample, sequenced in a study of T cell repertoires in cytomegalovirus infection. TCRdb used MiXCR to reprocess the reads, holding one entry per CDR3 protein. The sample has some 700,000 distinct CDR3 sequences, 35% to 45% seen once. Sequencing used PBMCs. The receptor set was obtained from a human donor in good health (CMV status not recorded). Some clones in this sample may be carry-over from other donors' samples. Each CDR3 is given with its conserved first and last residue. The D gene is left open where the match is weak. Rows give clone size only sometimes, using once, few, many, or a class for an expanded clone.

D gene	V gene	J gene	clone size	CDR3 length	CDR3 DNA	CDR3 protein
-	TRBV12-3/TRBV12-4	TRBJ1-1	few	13	TGTGCCAGCAGTAAAATAAAGAACACTGAAGCTTTCTTT	CASSKIKNTEAFF
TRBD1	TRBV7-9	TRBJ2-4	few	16	TGTGCCAGCAGCTTAGAATTTCAGGGGGCTGTGGACATTCAGTACTTC	CASSLEFQGAVDIQYF
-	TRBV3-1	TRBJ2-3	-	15	TGTGCCAGCAGCCAATATGGGACTCCCCCAGATACGCAGTATTTT	CASSQYGTPPDTQYF
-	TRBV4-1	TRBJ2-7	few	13	TGCGCCAGCAGCCAACCCCTATCCTACGAGCAGTACTTC	CASSQPLSYEQYF
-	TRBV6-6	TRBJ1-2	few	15	TGTGCCAGCAGTTACTCGGGAGGGGTTGGCTATGGCTACACCTTC	CASSYSGGVGYGYTF
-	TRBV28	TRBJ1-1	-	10	TGTGCCAGCAGCTCATGGGAAGCTTTCTTT	CASSSWEAFF
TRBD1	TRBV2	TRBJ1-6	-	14	TGTGCCAGCGTGACAGGGACGTCTAATTCACCCCTCCACTTT	CASVTGTSNSPLHF
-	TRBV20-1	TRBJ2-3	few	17	TGCAGTGCTCCGGAGGGGGCGCCCCGAATACCCACAGATACGCAGTATTTT	CSAPEGAPRIPTDTQYF
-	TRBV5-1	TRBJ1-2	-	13	TGCGCCAGCAGCTTGGAGACTTCCTATGGCTACACCTTC	CASSLETSYGYTF
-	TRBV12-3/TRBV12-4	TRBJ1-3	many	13	TGTGCCAGCAGTTTATATCCCGGAAACACCATATATTTT	CASSLYPGNTIYF
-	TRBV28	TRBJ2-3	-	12	TGTGCCAGCAGTGAACAGACCGCTACGCAGTATTTT	CASSEQTATQYF
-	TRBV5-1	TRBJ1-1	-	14	TGCGCCAGCAGCGGCGGGTGGGGTTGGACTGAAGCTTTCTTT	CASSGGWGWTEAFF
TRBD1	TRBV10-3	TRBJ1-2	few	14	TGTGCCATCAGTGAAGGACAGGGGCCCTATGGCTACACCTTC	CAISEGQGPYGYTF
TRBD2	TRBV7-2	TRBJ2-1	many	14	TGTGCCAGCAGCTTAAAAGCGGGAGCCCATGAGCAGTTCTTC	CASSLKAGAHEQFF
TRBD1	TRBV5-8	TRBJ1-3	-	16	TGTGCCAGCAGTAGCAGGACAGGGGCCCGAGGAAACACCATATATTTT	CASSSRTGARGNTIYF
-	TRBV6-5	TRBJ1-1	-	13	TGTGCCAGCATTAGGCCTGCCGGAACTGAAGCTTTCTTT	CASIRPAGTEAFF
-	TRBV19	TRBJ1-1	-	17	TGTGCCAGTAGTATAGCTCGTCAGGGAAGCCCGAACACTGAAGCTTTCTTT	CASSIARQGSPNTEAFF
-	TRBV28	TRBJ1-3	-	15	TGTGCCAGCAGGGTAACAGGGAGCTCTGGAAACACCATATATTTT	CASRVTGSSGNTIYF
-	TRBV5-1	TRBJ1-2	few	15	TGCGCCAGCAGCTTGGATGACAGGCCTTCATATGGCTACACCTTC	CASSLDDRPSYGYTF
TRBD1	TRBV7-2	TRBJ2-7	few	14	TGTGCCAGCAGCCCTCGGACAGGGAGTCACGAGCAGTACTTC	CASSPRTGSHEQYF
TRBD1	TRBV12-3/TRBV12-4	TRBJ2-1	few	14	TGTGCCAGCAGTTTGTCGCAGGGGGCAATTGAGCAGTTCTTC	CASSLSQGAIEQFF
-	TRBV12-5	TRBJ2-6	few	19	TGTGCTAGTGGGATGACGACAGGCGAGAGGAGCTCTGGGGCCAACGTCCTGACTTTC	CASGMTTGERSSGANVLTF
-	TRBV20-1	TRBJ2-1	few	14	TGCAGTGCTAGAGATATCAGGGACTACAATGAGCAGTTCTTC	CSARDIRDYNEQFF
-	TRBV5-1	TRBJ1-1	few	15	TGCGCCAGCAGCTTGGATGGGAAATTGGGCACTGAAGCTTTCTTT	CASSLDGKLGTEAFF
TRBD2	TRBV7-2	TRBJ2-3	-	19	TGTGGCAGCAGCAATCCAGACATTCCGGGACTAGCCTTCACAGATACGCAGTATTTT	CGSSNPDIPGLAFTDTQYF
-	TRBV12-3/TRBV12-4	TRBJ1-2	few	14	TGTGCCAGCAGGGTTACGATAGCTAACTATGGCTACACCTTC	CASRVTIANYGYTF
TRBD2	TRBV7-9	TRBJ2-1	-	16	TGTGCCAGCAGCCCCGGTAGCGGGAGGAGCGGCGATGAGCAGTTCTTC	CASSPGSGRSGDEQFF
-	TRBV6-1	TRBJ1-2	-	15	TGTGCCAGCAGTGAAGGCACCAGGGGCCGCTATGGCTACACCTTC	CASSEGTRGRYGYTF
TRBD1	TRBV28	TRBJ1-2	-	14	TGTGCCAGCAGTTTCCCGGGACAGGGGTATGGCTACACCTTC	CASSFPGQGYGYTF
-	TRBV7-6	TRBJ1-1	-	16	TGTGCCAGCAGCTTAAGTCTACGGAATTCGAACACTGAAGCTTTCTTT	CASSLSLRNSNTEAFF
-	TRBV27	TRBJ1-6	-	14	TGTGCCAGCTCGAGGGGGGATTTCAATTCACCCCTCCACTTT	CASSRGDFNSPLHF
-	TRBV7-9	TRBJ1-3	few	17	TGTGCCAGCAGCTTAGTGCGACAGGAGATAACTGGAAACACCATATATTTT	CASSLVRQEITGNTIYF
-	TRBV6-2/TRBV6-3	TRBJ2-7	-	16	TGTGCCAGCAAAGAGGCGCCAAGAATAATTGCCTACGAGCAGTACTTC	CASKEAPRIIAYEQYF
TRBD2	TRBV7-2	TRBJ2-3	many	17	TGTGCCAGCAGCTTAATGGGGCTAGCGGGAGGCGCAGATACGCAGTATTTT	CASSLMGLAGGADTQYF
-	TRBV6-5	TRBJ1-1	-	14	TGTGCCAGCAGTTACTCGGCCGAGAACACTGAAGCTTTCTTT	CASSYSAENTEAFF
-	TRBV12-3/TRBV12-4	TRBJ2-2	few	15	TGTGCCAGCACCCCCCAGGGACCGAACACCGGGGAGCTGTTTTTT	CASTPQGPNTGELFF
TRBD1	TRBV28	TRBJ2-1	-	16	TGTGCCAGCAGGGTGGGGGGGACAGGGACCTACAATGAGCAGTTCTTC	CASRVGGTGTYNEQFF
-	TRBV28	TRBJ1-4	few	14	TGTGCCAGCAGTAAAAACCGGGGTGGTCCGGAACTGTTTTTT	CASSKNRGGPELFF
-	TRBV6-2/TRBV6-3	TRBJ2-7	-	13	TGTGCCAGCAGTTTAAACTCCCCCTACGAGCAGTACTTC	CASSLNSPYEQYF
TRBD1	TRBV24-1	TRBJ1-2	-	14	TGTGCCACCAGTGACGGGACAGGGGGCTATGGCTACACCTTC	CATSDGTGGYGYTF
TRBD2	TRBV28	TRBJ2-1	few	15	TGTGCCAGCAGTGCCCGGACTAGCGGGAATCTTGAGCAGTTCTTC	CASSARTSGNLEQFF
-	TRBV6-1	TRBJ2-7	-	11	TGTGCCAGCAGCCGAGGGACCGAGCAGTACTTC	CASSRGTEQYF
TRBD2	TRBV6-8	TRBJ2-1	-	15	TGTGCCAGCAGTTACTCCAGGACTAGCCACAATGAGCAGTTCTTC	CASSYSRTSHNEQFF
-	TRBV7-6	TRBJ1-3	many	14	TGTGCCAGCAGCTTAAGGGGCACTGGAAACACCATATATTTT	CASSLRGTGNTIYF